A selection of T cell receptor beta chains follows, all from one sample in a study of beta chain features in type 1 diabetes. Profiling relied on immunoSEQ multiplex PCR, and the TCRdb table lists in-frame clones only, not all of them. The data hold 630,000 or so clones, with over 12% observed a single time. Sequencing used naive CD4+ T cells from blood. The source of these receptors is a man between 18 and 29 years old with type 1 diabetes. CDR3s include the opening cysteine and the closing phenylalanine or tryptophan.

>TRBV5-4|TRBJ1-3
CASSLAQGARRGNTIYF
>TRBV6-6|TRBJ1-4
CASSPTDNEKLFF
>TRBV6-1|TRBJ2-4
CASSGGSKNIQYF
>TRBV6-6|TRBJ1-5
CASSLRRTENQPQHF
>TRBV7-9|TRBJ2-3
CASSLATVGDTQYF
>TRBV28|TRBJ1-2
CASSSVLRMYGYTF
>TRBV7-2|TRBJ2-1
CASSNRLAGDNEQFF
>TRBV27|TRBJ1-6
CASSARAGSPLHF
>TRBV29-1|TRBJ1-1
CSVDGAGWEYTEAFF
>TRBV19|TRBJ1-2
CASNQARRGYGYTF
>TRBV30|TRBJ1-4
CAWSDAYFGGRKKLFF
>TRBV28|TRBJ2-2
CASTPGGRGELFF
>TRBV6-5|TRBJ2-2
CASSRRQITGELFF
>TRBV5-1|TRBJ1-1
CASSLVDSSEAFF
>TRBV9|TRBJ2-2
CASSLLAGTGELFF
>TRBV29-1|TRBJ2-1
CSVGGGGNEQFF
>TRBV6-5|TRBJ2-2
CATRSGGTGTGELFF
>TRBV21-1|TRBJ2-5
CAAAQETQYF
>TRBV10-3|TRBJ1-1
CAISKRWHSGDTEAFF
>TRBV7-9|TRBJ2-1
CASSSLGLRQQFF
>TRBV30|TRBJ1-2
CAWITSPNYGYTF
>TRBV2|TRBJ2-1
CASSGPSSYNEQFF
>TRBV30|TRBJ1-2
CAWTFWGQGSGYGYTF
>TRBV7-9|TRBJ2-4
CASSPGGSAKNIQYF
>TRBV28|TRBJ1-4
CASSPRKANEKLFF
>TRBV19|TRBJ2-1
CASSRLYNEQFF
>TRBV7-9|TRBJ2-1
CASSRPGTEKREQFF
>TRBV30|TRBJ1-1
CAWSVPGTANTEAFF
>TRBV19|TRBJ2-7
CASSSRSGIYEQYF
>TRBV7-2|TRBJ2-2
CASSIDYTGELFF
>TRBV4-2|TRBJ1-5
CASSLGTGVNQPQHF
>TRBV5-1|TRBJ1-1
CASSLVQRGTEAFF
>TRBV15|TRBJ2-1
CATSLETGSYNEQFF
>TRBV30|TRBJ2-1
CAKTAGGSNNEQFF
>TRBV11-1|TRBJ1-6
CASSSQQGFRSPLHF
>TRBV7-8|TRBJ1-6
CASSLVPGVNSPLHF
>TRBV5-1|TRBJ2-3
CASSLDATDTQYF
>TRBV18|TRBJ2-3
CASSPPSTDTQYF
>TRBV4-3|TRBJ2-3
CASSQTSGGFSTDTQYF
>TRBV11-3|TRBJ2-7
CASSLRGDSEQYF
>TRBV6-4|TRBJ1-5
CASSEEGNQPQHF
>TRBV29-1|TRBJ1-2
CSVAPTRFRGNYGYTF
>TRBV2|TRBJ2-1
CASRVRGAGTEQFF
>TRBV7-9|TRBJ2-2
CASSSSRTGYTGELFF
>TRBV7-2|TRBJ2-4
CASSGSKNIQYF
>TRBV18|TRBJ2-5
CASSPQLAGAETQYF